Given below is one T cell receptor (beta chain) in context. Its specificity is not known. With a much larger clone just one base away, this may be a read error. One entry per CDR3 protein results from TCRdb running MiXCR on the 5' RACE reads. Among 450,000 to 550,000 distinct CDR3 sequences listed, 21% were seen once. This sample is drawn from a study of T cells after yellow fever vaccination. Study-wide findings and caveats: Among primary-vaccination clones, most reappeared after the booster, at almost 98% for CD4 and around 90% for CD8. Few clonotypes appeared in both CD4 and CD8 compartments.

Sample: PBMCs, taken 20 to 25 days after the first yellow fever vaccination. This clonotype was obtained from a man younger than 35 who received the YFV17D yellow fever vaccine.

The CDR3 loop reads CSVESSGFVEQYF. DNA of the CDR3: TGCAGCGTTGAAAGTTCAGGGTTCGTCGAGCAGTACTTC. This chain connects TRBV29-1 to TRBJ2-7; TRBD1 might be the D (5 bases). Trimming shortened V by 2 bases and J by 6 bases, and 14 bases separated the two germline ends. Looked up from germline, CDR1 is SQVTM and CDR2 is ANQGSEA. The CDR3 totals 13 residues.